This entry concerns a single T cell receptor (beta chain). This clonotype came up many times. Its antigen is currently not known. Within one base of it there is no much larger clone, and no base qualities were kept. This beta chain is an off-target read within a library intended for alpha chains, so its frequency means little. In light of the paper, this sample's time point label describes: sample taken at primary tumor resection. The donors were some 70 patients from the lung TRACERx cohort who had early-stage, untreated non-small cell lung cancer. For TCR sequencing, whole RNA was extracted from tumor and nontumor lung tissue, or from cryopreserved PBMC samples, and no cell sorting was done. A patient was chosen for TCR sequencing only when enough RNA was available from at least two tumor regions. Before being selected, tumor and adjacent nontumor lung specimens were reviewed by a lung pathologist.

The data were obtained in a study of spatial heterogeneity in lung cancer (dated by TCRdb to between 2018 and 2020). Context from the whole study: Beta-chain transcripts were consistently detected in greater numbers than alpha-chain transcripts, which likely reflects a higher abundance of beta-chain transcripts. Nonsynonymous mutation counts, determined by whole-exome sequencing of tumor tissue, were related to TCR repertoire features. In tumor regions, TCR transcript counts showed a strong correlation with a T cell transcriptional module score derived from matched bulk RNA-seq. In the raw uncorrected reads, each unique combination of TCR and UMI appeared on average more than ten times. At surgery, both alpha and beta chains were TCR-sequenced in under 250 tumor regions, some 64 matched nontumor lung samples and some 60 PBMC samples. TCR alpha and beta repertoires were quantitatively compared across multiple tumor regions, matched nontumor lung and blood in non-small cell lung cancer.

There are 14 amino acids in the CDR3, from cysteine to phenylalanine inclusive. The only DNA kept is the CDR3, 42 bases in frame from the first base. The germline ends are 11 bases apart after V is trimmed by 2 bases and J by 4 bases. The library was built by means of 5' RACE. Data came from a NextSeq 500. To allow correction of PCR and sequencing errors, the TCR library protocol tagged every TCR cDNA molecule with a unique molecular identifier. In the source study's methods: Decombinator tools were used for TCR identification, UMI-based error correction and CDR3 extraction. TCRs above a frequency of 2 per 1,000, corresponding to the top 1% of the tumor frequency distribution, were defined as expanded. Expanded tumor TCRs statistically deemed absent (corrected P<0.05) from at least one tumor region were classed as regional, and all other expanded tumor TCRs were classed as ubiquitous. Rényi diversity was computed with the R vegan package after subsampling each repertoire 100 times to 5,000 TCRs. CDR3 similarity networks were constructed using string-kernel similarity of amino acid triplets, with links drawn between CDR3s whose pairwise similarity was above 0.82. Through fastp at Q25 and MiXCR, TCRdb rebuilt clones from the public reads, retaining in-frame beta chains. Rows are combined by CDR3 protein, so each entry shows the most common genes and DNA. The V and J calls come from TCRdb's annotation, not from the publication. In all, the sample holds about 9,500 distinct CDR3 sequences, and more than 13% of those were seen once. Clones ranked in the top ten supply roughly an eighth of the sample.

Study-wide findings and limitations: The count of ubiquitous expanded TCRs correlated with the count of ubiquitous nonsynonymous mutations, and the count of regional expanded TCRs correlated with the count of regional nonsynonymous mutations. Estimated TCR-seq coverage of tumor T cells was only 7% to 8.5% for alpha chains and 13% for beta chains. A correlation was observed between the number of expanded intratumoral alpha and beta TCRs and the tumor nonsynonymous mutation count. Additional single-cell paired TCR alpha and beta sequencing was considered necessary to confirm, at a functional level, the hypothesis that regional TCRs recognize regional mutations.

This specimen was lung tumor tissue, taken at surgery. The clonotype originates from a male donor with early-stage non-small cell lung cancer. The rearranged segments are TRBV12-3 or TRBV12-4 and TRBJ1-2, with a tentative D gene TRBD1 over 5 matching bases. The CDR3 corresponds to CASSLMGQSYGYTF. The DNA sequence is TGTGCCAGCAGTTTAATGGGGCAGAGCTATGGCTACACCTTC.